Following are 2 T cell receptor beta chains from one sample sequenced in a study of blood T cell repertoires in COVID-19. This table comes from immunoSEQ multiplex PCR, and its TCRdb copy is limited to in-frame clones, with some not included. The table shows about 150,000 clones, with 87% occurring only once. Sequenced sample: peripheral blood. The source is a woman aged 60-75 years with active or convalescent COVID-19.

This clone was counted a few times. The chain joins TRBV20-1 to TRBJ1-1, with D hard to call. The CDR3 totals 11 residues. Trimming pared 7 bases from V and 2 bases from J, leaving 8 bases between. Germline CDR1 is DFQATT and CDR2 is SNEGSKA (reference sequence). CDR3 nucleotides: TGCAGTGTACGAGTTAACACTGAAGCTTTCTTT. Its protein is CSVRVNTEAFF.

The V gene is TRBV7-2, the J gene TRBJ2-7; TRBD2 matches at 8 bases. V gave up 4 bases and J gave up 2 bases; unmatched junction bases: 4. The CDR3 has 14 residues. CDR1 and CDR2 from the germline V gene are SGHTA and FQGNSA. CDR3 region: CASSSLAGPYEQYF. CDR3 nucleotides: TGTGCCAGCAGCTCCCTAGCGGGCCCCTACGAGCAGTACTTC.